This T cell receptor beta chain is drawn from a study of blood T cell repertoires in COVID-19. Overall study context: Sites in the United States, Italy and Spain provided acute and convalescent COVID-19 samples. In each case, the material was cDNA or gDNA derived from T cells, B-cell-depleted T cells, or PBMCs.

Original analysis: Estimates of nucleated cell counts were drawn from the amplification of reference gene primers. The repertoire was sequenced with immunoSEQ multiplex PCR; TCRdb's copy has only in-frame clones and lacks some. That table gives V, J and clone size, and the DNA gave D and trimming. This sample has about 120,000 clones, with around 87% found just once. CDR3 length: 15 amino acids. The germline gives CDR1 SGDLS, CDR2 YYNGEE. With 6 bases removed from V and 7 bases from J, the gap between germline ends came to 22 bases. This chain connects TRBV9 to TRBJ2-5; TRBD1 might be the D (6 bases). Sequencing input: peripheral blood. The TCR sequence derives from a woman between 70 and 85 years old with acute or convalescent COVID-19. The chain's CDR3 is CASNSRIWTVATQYF. In nucleotides, the CDR3 is TGTGCCAGCAACTCCCGAATCTGGACAGTGGCGACCCAGTACTTC.